The rows below give T cell receptor beta chains drawn from one sample of a study of radiation and T cells in renal cell carcinoma. The repertoire was sequenced with immunoSEQ multiplex PCR; TCRdb's copy has only in-frame clones and lacks some. The profile shows approximately 90,000 clones, 85% of them singletons. The material sequenced was blood, taken from a patient whose treatment included radiotherapy and nephrectomy. The receptors originated from a man aged 50 to 60 with renal cell carcinoma. Each CDR3 is given without its conserved first and last residue.

j_call	v_call	cdr3_aa
TRBJ2-3	TRBV30	AWSVIGGGSTDTQY
TRBJ1-2	TRBV5-1	ASSTGTGTNYGYT
TRBJ2-6	TRBV2	ASSEGSSRRSGANVLT
TRBJ2-7	TRBV2	ASSEGIPQYEQY
TRBJ2-1	TRBV5-6	ASSTPGQGSDEQF
TRBJ2-2	TRBV2	ASRQDRGGGELF
TRBJ2-3	TRBV30	AWSVLGGTDTQY
TRBJ2-7	TRBV9	ASSVGVAGAYEQY
TRBJ2-1	TRBV7-9	ASRRLRGNLNNEQF
TRBJ2-1	TRBV10-3	AISGPPGAGLDNEQF
TRBJ1-6	TRBV30	AWSVPQTLYNSPLH
TRBJ1-6	TRBV5-5	ASSYHQGQYNSPLH
TRBJ2-3	TRBV7-8	ASSFKRDLTDTQY
TRBJ2-7	TRBV5-1	ASSLAAGAGSYEQY
TRBJ1-1	TRBV2	ASSSGQGQITEAF
TRBJ2-2	TRBV5-5	ASSTARGELF
TRBJ2-1	TRBV18	ASSVMRNEQF
TRBJ1-1	TRBV5-1	ASSQGQGGYTEAF
TRBJ2-7	TRBV6-5	ASRDPGTSGTEQY
TRBJ1-1	TRBV10-3	AISDKEGATEAF
TRBJ2-7	TRBV5-4	ASSLFGTSGKQY
TRBJ1-6	TRBV5-1	ASSLADRVGSPLH
TRBJ1-3	TRBV5-4	ASSLETDRSGNTIY
TRBJ2-1	TRBV11-2	ASSLWGGDYNEQF
TRBJ2-3	TRBV10-1	ATPEGPETSGGDTDTQY
TRBJ2-2	TRBV19	ASRRLAGYTGELF
TRBJ1-5	TRBV6-5	ASSYSLGNQPQH
TRBJ2-2	TRBV27	ASRSSGNTGELF
TRBJ2-7	TRBV5-6	ASSLQVPYEQY
TRBJ2-5	TRBV7-2	ASSPRRSGAETQY
TRBJ1-1	TRBV7-2	ASSLGGVHTEAF
TRBJ2-3	TRBV29-1	SAERDTDTQY
TRBJ2-5	TRBV4-2	ASSQGTGGQETQY